This TCR beta chain was sequenced in a study of T-cell reconstitution after alpha-beta-depleted transplantation in children. The TCRbeta library incorporated unique molecular identifiers. Via MiXCR, TCRdb re-called the PCR reads, giving one row per CDR3 protein. The profile covers 640,000 or so distinct CDR3 sequences, with around 17% appearing a single time and 1.1% taken by the ten largest. The germline V gene has CDR1 LNHNV and CDR2 YYDKDF (reference sequence). V was clipped by 10 bases and J by 2 bases, with 11 bases between them. This CDR3 contains 12 residues. The chain employs TRBV15 and TRBJ2-5; D is uncertain. The material sequenced was PBMCs from the stem cell graft donor, taken from the stem cell graft. The receptor's source is a human donor who donated a stem cell graft to a child with acute myeloid leukemia. DNA for the CDR3: TGTGCCAGCTCACGTCTACAAGAGACCCAGTACTTC. Translating gives CASSRLQETQYF.